This TCR beta chain is drawn from a study of blood T cells in healthy people across ages. Broader study findings: Estimated diversity, derived from one million T cells, was regarded as an underestimate. Roughly linear age-related decline in beta diversity appeared, significant by age around 40. Naive CD4+ cells and diversity were both higher in long-lived donors than in aged donors.

Trimming stripped 1 base from V and 7 bases from J, with 10 bases between. CDR3 size: 13 residues. CDR1 is SGHDN and CDR2 is FVKESK in the germline V gene. The sample holds a few counts of this clonotype. Antigen: not known. Each sample provided at least 6 micrograms of extracted total RNA. Together with a sample-barcoded 5' primer, a J-beta primer mix was included in a second PCR lasting roughly 6 to 12 cycles. TCRdb re-called the 5' RACE reads with MiXCR, one entry per CDR3 protein. The table includes some 1.1 million distinct CDR3 sequences, roughly two fifths detected once. Specimen: blood. The clonotype originates from a man between 18 and 29 years old in good health. The chain recombines TRBV14 with TRBJ1-2, with no clear D. CDR3 in amino acids: CASSQAMSSGYTF. The CDR3, as DNA: TGTGCCAGCAGCCAAGCTATGTCTAGTGGCTACACCTTC. The whole variable domain, remainder taken from reference TRBV14 and TRBJ1-2, is EAGVTQFPSHSVIEKGQTVTLRCDPISGHDNLYWYRRVMGKEIKFLLHFVKESKQDESGMPNNRFLAERTGGTYSTLKVQPAELEDSGVYFCASSQAMSSGYTFGSGTRLTVV.